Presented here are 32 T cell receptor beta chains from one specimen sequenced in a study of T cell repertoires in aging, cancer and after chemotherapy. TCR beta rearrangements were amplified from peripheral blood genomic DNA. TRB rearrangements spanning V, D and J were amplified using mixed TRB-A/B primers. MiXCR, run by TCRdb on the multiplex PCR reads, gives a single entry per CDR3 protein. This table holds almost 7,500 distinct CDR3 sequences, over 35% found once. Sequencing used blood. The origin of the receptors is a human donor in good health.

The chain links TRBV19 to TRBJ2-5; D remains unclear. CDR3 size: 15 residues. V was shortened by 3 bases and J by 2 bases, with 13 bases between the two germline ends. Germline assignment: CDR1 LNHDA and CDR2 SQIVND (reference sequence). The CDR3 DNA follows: TGTGCCAGTAGTATTGTCGGCCAGGTTCAAGAGACCCAGTACTTC. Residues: CASSIVGQVQETQYF.

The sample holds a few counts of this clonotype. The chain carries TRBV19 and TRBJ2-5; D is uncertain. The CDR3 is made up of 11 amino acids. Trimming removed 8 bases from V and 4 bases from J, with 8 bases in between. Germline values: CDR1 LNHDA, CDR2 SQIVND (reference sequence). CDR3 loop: CASLTTETQYF. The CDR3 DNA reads TGTGCCAGTCTCACCACAGAGACCCAGTACTTC. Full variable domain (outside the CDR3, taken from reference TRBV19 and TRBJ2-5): DGGITQSPKYLFRKEGQNVTLSCEQNLNHDAMYWYRQDPGQGLRLIYYSQIVNDFQKGDIAEGYSVSREKKESFPLTVTSAQKNPTAFYLCASLTTETQYFGPGTRLLVL.

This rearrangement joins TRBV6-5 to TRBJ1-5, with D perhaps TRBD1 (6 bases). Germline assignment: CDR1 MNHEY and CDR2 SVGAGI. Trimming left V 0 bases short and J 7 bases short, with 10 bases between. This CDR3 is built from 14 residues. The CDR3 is CASSYSGTWQPQHF. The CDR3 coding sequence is TGTGCCAGCAGTTACTCTGGGACATGGCAGCCCCAGCATTTT.

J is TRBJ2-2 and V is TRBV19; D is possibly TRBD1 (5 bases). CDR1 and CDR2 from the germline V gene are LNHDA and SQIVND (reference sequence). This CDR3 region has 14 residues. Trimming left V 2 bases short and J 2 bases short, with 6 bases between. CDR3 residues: CASSIQGNTGELFF. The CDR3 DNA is TGTGCCAGTAGTATACAGGGTAACACCGGGGAGCTGTTTTTT.

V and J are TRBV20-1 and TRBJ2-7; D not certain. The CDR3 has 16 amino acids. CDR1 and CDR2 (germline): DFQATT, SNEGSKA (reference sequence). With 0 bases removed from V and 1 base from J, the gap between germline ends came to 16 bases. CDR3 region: CSARDPLSRNSYEQYF. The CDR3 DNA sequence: TGCAGTGCTAGAGATCCCCTCTCCCGGAATTCCTACGAGCAGTACTTC.

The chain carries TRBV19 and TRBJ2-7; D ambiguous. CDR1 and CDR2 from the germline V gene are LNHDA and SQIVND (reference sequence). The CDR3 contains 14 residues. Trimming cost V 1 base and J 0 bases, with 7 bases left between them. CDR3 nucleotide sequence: TGTGCCAGTAGTATAGGCTCGAACTCCTACGAGCAGTACTTC. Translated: CASSIGSNSYEQYF. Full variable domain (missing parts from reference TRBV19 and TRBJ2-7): DGGITQSPKYLFRKEGQNVTLSCEQNLNHDAMYWYRQDPGQGLRLIYYSQIVNDFQKGDIAEGYSVSREKKESFPLTVTSAQKNPTAFYLCASSIGSNSYEQYFGPGTRLTVT.

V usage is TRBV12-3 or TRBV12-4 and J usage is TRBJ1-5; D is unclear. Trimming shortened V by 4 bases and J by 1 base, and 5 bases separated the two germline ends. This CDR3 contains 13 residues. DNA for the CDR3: TGTGCCAGCAGTTGGAAGAGCAATCAGCCCCAGCATTTT. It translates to CASSWKSNQPQHF.

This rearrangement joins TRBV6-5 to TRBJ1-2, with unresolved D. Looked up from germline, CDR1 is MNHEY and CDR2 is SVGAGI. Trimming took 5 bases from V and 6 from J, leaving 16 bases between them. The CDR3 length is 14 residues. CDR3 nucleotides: TGTGCCAGCAGTGACGGACCGGAAATTAATGGCTACACCTTC. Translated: CASSDGPEINGYTF.

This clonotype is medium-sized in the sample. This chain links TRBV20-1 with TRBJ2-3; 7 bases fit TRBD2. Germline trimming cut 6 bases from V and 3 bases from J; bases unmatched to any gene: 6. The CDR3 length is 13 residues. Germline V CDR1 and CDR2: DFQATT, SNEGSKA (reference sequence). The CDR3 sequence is CSALAERTDTQYF. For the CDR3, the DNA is TGCAGTGCCCTAGCGGAGAGGACAGATACGCAGTATTTT.

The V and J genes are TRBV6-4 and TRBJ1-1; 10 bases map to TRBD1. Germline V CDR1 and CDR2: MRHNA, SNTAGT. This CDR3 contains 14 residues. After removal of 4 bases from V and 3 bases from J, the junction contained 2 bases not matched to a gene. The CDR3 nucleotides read TGTGCCAGCAGTGCGGGGACAGGGGACACTGAAGCTTTCTTT. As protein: CASSAGTGDTEAFF.

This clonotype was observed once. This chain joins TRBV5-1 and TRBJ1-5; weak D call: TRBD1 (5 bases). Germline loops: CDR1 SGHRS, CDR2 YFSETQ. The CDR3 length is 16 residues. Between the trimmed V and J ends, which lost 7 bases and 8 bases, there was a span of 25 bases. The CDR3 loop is CASAGWTGPGREPQHF. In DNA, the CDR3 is TGCGCCAGCGCCGGTTGGACTGGGCCAGGGAGGGAGCCCCAGCATTTT.

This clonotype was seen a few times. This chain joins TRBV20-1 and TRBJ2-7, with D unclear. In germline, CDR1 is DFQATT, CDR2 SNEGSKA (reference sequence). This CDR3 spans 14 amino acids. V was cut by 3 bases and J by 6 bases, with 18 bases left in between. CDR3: CSARSPGHRLEQYF. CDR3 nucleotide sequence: TGCAGTGCTAGGTCCCCTGGGCATCGTCTCGAGCAGTACTTC.

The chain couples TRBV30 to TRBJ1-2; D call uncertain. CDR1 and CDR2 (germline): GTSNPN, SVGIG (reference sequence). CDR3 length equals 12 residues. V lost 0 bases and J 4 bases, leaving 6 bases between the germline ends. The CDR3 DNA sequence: TGTGCCTGGAGTGTTTTCGTCTATGGCTACACCTTC. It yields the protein CAWSVFVYGYTF.

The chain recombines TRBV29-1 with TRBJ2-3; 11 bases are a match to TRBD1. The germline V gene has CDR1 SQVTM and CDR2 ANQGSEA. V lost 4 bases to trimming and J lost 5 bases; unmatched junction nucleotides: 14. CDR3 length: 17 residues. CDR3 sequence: CSVAESGTGGKRDTQYF. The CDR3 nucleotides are TGCAGCGTTGCCGAATCCGGGACAGGGGGAAAGAGAGATACGCAGTATTTT.

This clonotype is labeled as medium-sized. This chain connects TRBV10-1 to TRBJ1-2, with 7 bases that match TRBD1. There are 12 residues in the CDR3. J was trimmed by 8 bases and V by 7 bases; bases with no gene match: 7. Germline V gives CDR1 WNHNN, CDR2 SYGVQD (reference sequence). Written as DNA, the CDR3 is TGCGCCAGCATCAGACAGGGTTTGGGCTACACCTTC. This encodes CASIRQGLGYTF.

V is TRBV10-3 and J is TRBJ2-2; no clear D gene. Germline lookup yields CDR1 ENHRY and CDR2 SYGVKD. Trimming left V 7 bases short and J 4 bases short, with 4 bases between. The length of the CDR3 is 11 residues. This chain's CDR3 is CAIKGTGELFF. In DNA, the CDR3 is TGTGCCATCAAAGGCACCGGGGAGCTGTTTTTT.

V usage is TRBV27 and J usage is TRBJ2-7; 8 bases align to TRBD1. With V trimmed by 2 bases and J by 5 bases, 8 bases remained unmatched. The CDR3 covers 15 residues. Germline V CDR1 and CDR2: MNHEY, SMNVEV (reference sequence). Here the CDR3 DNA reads TGTGCCAGCAGTTTAATGCAGGGGGCGCGGGACGAGCAGTACTTC. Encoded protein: CASSLMQGARDEQYF.

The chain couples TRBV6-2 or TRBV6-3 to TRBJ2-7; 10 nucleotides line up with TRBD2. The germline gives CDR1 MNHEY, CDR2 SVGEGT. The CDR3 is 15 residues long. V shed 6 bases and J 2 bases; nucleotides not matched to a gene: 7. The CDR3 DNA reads TGTGCCAGCAGCGACGGACTAGCGGCACCCTACGAGCAGTACTTC. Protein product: CASSDGLAAPYEQYF.

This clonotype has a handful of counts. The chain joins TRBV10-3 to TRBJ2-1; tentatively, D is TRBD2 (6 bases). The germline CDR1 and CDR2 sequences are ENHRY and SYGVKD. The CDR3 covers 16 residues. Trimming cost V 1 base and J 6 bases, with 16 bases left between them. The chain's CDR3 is CAISEFEAGRPNEQFF. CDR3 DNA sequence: TGTGCCATCAGTGAGTTTGAGGCAGGGAGGCCCAATGAGCAGTTCTTC.

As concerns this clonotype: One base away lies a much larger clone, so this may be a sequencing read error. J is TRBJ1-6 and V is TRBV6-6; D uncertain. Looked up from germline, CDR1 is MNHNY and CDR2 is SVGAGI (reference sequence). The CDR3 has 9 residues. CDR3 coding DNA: TGTGCCAGCTCTTCAACCCTCCACTTT. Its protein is CASSSTLHF.

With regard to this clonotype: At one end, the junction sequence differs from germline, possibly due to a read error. This CDR3 is CSSSLSPGTGKVTYEQYF. In DNA, the CDR3 is TGTTCCAGTAGCCTTTCCCCCGGGACAGGGAAGGTGACATACGAGCAGTACTTC. The V gene is TRBV19, the J gene TRBJ2-7, with 9 bases that match TRBD1. In germline, CDR1 is LNHDA, CDR2 SQIVND (reference sequence). The CDR3 has 18 amino acids.

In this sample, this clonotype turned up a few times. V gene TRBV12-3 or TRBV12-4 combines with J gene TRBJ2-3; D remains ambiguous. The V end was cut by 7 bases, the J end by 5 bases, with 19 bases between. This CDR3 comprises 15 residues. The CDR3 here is CASTSAGWAKDTQYF. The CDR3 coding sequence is TGTGCCAGCACCTCCGCCGGCTGGGCAAAAGATACGCAGTATTTT.

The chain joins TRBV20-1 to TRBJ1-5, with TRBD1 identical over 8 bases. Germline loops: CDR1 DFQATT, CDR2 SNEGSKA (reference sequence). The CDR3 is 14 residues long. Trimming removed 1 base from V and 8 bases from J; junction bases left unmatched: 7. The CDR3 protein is CSARGGRGHEPQHF. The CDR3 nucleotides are TGCAGTGCTAGAGGGGGCAGGGGGCATGAGCCCCAGCATTTT.

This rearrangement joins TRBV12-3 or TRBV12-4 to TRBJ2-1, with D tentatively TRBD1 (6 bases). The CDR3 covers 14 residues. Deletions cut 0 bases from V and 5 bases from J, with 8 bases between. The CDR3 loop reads CASSLAGANNEQFF. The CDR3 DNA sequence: TGTGCCAGCAGTTTAGCGGGGGCAAACAATGAGCAGTTCTTC.

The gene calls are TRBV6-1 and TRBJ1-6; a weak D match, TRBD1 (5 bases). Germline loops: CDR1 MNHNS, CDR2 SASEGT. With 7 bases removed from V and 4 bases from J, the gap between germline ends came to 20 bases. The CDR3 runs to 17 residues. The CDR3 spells CASTPSATGTYNSPLHF. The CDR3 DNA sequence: TGTGCCAGCACCCCAAGTGCCACCGGGACTTATAATTCACCCCTCCACTTT.

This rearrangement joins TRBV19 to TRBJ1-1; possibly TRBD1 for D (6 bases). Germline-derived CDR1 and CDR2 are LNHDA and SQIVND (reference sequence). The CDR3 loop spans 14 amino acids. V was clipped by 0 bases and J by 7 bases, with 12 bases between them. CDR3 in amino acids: CASSIDRWDIEAFF. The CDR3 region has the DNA TGTGCCAGTAGTATAGATCGCTGGGACATTGAAGCTTTCTTT.

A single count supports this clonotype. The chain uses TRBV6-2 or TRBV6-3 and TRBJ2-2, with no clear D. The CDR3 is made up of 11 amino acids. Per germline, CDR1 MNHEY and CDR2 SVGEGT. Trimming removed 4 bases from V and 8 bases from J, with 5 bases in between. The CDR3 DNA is TGTGCCAGCAGTTCTCCGGGGGAGCTGTTTTTT. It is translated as CASSSPGELFF.

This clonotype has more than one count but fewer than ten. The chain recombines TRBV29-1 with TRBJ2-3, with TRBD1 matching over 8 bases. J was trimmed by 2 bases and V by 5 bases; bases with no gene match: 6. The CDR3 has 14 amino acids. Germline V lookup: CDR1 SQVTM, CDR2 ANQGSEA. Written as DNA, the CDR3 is TGCAGCGTTTGGGGACAGGTGGCCACAGATACGCAGTATTTT. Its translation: CSVWGQVATDTQYF.

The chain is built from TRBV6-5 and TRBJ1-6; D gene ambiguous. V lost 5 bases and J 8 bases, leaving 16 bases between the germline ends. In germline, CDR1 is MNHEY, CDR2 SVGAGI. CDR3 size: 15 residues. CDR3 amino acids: CASSRSGGKDSPLHF. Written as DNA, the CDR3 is TGTGCCAGCAGTCGGAGTGGAGGGAAAGATTCACCCCTCCACTTT.

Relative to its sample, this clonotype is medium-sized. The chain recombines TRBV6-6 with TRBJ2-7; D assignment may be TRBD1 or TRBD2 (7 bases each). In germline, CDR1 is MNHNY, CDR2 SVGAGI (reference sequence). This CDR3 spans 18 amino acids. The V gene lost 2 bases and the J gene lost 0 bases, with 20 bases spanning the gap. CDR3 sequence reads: CASSYTAGGVSSSYEQYF. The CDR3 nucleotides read TGTGCCAGCAGTTACACCGCAGGGGGGGTCTCCTCCTCCTACGAGCAGTACTTC.

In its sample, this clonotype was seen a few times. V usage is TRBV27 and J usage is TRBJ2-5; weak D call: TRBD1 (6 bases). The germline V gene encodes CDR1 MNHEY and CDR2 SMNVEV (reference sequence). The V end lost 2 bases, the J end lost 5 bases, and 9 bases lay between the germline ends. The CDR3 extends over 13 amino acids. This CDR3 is CASSLRGWETQYF. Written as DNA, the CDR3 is TGTGCCAGCAGTTTAAGGGGGTGGGAGACCCAGTACTTC.

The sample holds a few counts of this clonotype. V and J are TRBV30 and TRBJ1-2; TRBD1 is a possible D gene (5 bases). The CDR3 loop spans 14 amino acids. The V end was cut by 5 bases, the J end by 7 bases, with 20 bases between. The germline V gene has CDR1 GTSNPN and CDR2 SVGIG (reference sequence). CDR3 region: CAWASQGPGTGYTF. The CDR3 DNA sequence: TGTGCCTGGGCGAGTCAGGGACCCGGGACTGGCTACACCTTC.